A single sample gave rise to the 7 T cell receptor beta chains below, sequenced in a study of shared clonotypes between healthy human individuals. It was CD45RO-negative cells, positively selected for CCR7, that made up naive CD8 cells, with terminally differentiated effector memory CD45RA+ cells excluded. The repertoire was sequenced with immunoSEQ multiplex PCR; TCRdb's copy has only in-frame clones and lacks some. The sample consists of more than 2 million clones, approximately 94% of them appearing once. The material sequenced was naive CD8+ T cells sorted from blood. Source of these receptors: a man younger than 35 in good health.

Here the CDR3 DNA reads TGTGCCAGCAGCCCAAGACAGGGAATCTTCTACGAGCAGTACTTC. Translating gives CASSPRQGIFYEQYF. V usage is TRBV5-6 and J usage is TRBJ2-7; 7 positions match TRBD1. The CDR3 spans 15 residues. The junction had 10 bases not matched to a gene; V was cut back by 4 bases and J by 3 bases. Germline values: CDR1 SGHDT, CDR2 YYEEEE.

The V call is TRBV27, the J call TRBJ2-1; D is unresolved. Germline lookup yields CDR1 MNHEY and CDR2 SMNVEV (reference sequence). CDR3 length: 13 residues. Trimming took off 4 bases at V and 8 bases at J, with 12 bases between the two ends. Here the CDR3 reads CASSYSADDEQFF. DNA of the CDR3: TGTGCCAGCAGTTACAGTGCAGACGATGAGCAGTTCTTC.

The chain joins TRBV7-9 to TRBJ2-7; maybe TRBD2 (5 bases). The germline gives CDR1 SEHNR, CDR2 FQNEAQ (reference sequence). The CDR3 extends over 14 amino acids. V was trimmed by 5 bases and J by 3 bases, leaving 14 bases between them. CDR3 region: CASSTGGGLYEQYF. The DNA for the CDR3 is TGTGCCAGCAGCACTGGAGGAGGTCTCTACGAGCAGTACTTC.

Concerning this clone: Distinct nucleotide sequences in the sample also encode this CDR3. The rearrangement links TRBV19 to TRBJ2-7, with a possible D match to TRBD2 (5 bases). CDR1 is LNHDA and CDR2 is SQIVND in the germline V gene (reference sequence). V gave up 0 bases and J gave up 6 bases, with 9 bases separating them. The CDR3 has 13 residues. The CDR3 is CASSIDLEGEQYF. In nucleotides, the CDR3 is TGTGCCAGTAGTATAGATCTAGAGGGCGAGCAGTACTTC.

The DNA for the CDR3 is TGTGCCAGCAGCTTAATCCACAGTGGTTCTGAAGCTTTCTTT. It translates to CASSLIHSGSEAFF. The V gene is TRBV7-3, the J gene TRBJ1-1; D ambiguous. Germline CDR1 SGHTA, CDR2 FQGTGA. The CDR3 sequence is 14 residues long. Trimming left V 1 base short and J 6 bases short, with 12 bases between.

The genes are TRBV25-1 and TRBJ1-4; D is ambiguous. Germline lookup yields CDR1 MGHDK and CDR2 SYGVNS. This CDR3 comprises 10 residues. The CDR3 coding sequence is TGTGCAACCAAGTCTGAAAAACTGTTTTTT. This sequence encodes CATKSEKLFF.

This chain connects TRBV9 to TRBJ2-3; 7 bases are shared with TRBD2. The V and J ends lost 0 bases and 2 bases, in that order; junction bases with no gene match: 6. This CDR3 region has 16 residues. The germline V gene encodes CDR1 SGDLS and CDR2 YYNGEE. The chain's CDR3 is CASSVAGGQYTDTQYF. DNA of the CDR3: TGTGCCAGCAGCGTAGCGGGGGGTCAATACACAGATACGCAGTATTTT.